Below, one TCR beta chain is given with its context. This sample was taken from a study of OX40 agonist ivuxolimab in advanced cancers. TCRdb keeps only in-frame clones here, not all; method: immunoSEQ multiplex PCR. The sample yields fewer than 120,000 clones, approximately 90% seen once. The V and J ends lost 1 base and 4 bases respectively, with 16 bases between them. This CDR3 is built from 15 residues. In germline, CDR1 is GTSNPN, CDR2 SVGIG (reference sequence). The V and J genes are TRBV30 and TRBJ1-2; D is possibly TRBD1 (5 bases). This receptor was taken from an adult with an advanced solid tumor such as melanoma, head and neck, liver or kidney cancer. The source material was CD4+ or CD8+ T cells sorted from blood, sampled in a trial of the OX40 agonist ivuxolimab. CDR3 DNA sequence: TGTGCCTGGAGTGAGGCAGGGTTTAAGTCCTATGGCTACACCTTC. It encodes CAWSEAGFKSYGYTF.